The 21 T cell receptor beta chains in this list originate from one sample, sequenced in a study of follicular helper T cells after annual influenza vaccination (dated by TCRdb to about 2017). The library came from the immunoSEQ multiplex PCR assay. In TCRdb, the immuneACCESS table is reduced to in-frame sequences with V and J assigned. These tables do not hold every clone; where another copy was compared, an unresolved V gene accounts for under half, and the others remain unexplained. The table for this sample lists 800 to 900 clones; around three quarters of them were counted only once. Jointly, the top ten make up 3% to 5% of the sample. What the time point label conveys for this sample: 2015-2016 season, pre-vaccination. Sequencing was performed on CXCR5+ CD38+ circulating T follicular helper cells from blood, taken on the day of influenza vaccination. Interpreted using the paper, the cell subset or site label stands for: circulating Tfh, non-naive CD4+CXCR5+PD-1+ (ICOS+CD38+ or ICOS-CD38-). Receptors were obtained from an adult who received the influenza vaccine.

V and J are TRBV7-2 and TRBJ1-1; possible D gene TRBD1, 6 bases. Germline V gene sequence: CDR1 SGHTA, CDR2 FQGNSA. The CDR3 length is 15 residues. Trimming took 5 bases from V and 5 from J, leaving 18 bases between them. The DNA of the CDR3 is TGTGCCAGCAGCATCCCACAGGGTAAGGGTACTGAAGCTTTCTTT. It encodes CASSIPQGKGTEAFF.

This chain uses TRBV5-1 with TRBJ2-5; D ambiguous. The CDR3 runs 12 residues. Germline V gene sequence: CDR1 SGHRS, CDR2 YFSETQ. V gave up 3 bases and J gave up 5 bases, with 8 bases separating them. CDR3 DNA sequence: TGCGCCAGCAGCTCGCTAGGGGAGACCCAGTACTTC. Its protein is CASSSLGETQYF.

This chain joins TRBV28 and TRBJ2-7; TRBD2 aligns across 9 bases. V was pared by 8 bases and J by 0 bases, with 5 bases of the junction left unmatched. This CDR3 is built from 14 residues. Germline CDR1 and CDR2: MDHEN and SYDVKM. The chain's CDR3 is CASHGSGSSYEQYF. The CDR3 nucleotides are TGTGCCAGCCATGGTAGCGGGAGCTCCTACGAGCAGTACTTC.

In this sample, this clone turned up once. The chain carries TRBV5-1 and TRBJ2-1; either TRBD1 or TRBD2 may supply D (5 bases each). The CDR3 has 16 residues. Germline CDR1 reads SGHRS; CDR2 reads YFSETQ. The germline V and J ends were trimmed by 4 bases and 6 bases, with 20 bases remaining between them. The CDR3 protein is CASSVSWGSRGNEQFF. For the CDR3, the DNA is TGCGCCAGCAGCGTATCGTGGGGGTCGAGGGGCAATGAGCAGTTCTTC. Full variable domain (rest looked up from reference TRBV5-1 and TRBJ2-1): KAGVTQTPRYLIKTRGQQVTLSCSPISGHRSVSWYQQTPGQGLQFLFEYFSETQRNKGNFPGRFSGRQFSNSRSEMNVSTLELGDSALYLCASSVSWGSRGNEQFFGPGTRLTVL.

This chain links TRBV10-3 with TRBJ1-2; 10 nucleotides agree with TRBD1. The V segment lost 11 bases and the J segment 8 bases; nucleotides outside the gene matches: 11. The germline CDR1 and CDR2 sequences are ENHRY and SYGVKD. The CDR3 runs 13 residues. Here the CDR3 DNA reads TGTGCCGCCTCCCCCGGGACAGGGGTCGGCTACACCTTC. Protein sequence: CAASPGTGVGYTF.

The rearrangement uses TRBV19 and TRBJ1-6; 9 nucleotides match TRBD1. V shed 5 bases and J 9 bases; nucleotides not matched to a gene: 8. The CDR3 consists of 15 residues. The germline V gene encodes CDR1 LNHDA and CDR2 SQIVND (reference sequence). The CDR3 region has the DNA TGTGCCAGTAGTGCCTCCCGGGACAGGGCTTCACCCCTCCACTTT. Amino acid sequence: CASSASRDRASPLHF. Based on the CDR3 plus reference TRBV19 and TRBJ1-6, the full variable domain is DGGITQSPKYLFRKEGQNVTLSCEQNLNHDAMYWYRQDPGQGLRLIYYSQIVNDFQKGDIAEGYSVSREKKESFPLTVTSAQKNPTAFYLCASSASRDRASPLHFGNGTRLTVT.

This sequence joins TRBV18 and TRBJ2-2; unclear D gene. V gave up 6 bases and J gave up 3 bases, with 17 bases separating them. Germline V CDR1 and CDR2: KGHSH, LQKENI. CDR3 length: 16 residues. CDR3 coding DNA: TGTGCCAGCTCTCCCCAAAGCTATCCAGACACCGGGGAGCTGTTTTTT. This encodes CASSPQSYPDTGELFF.

V and J are TRBV12-5 and TRBJ2-3; TRBD2 agrees at 9 bases. The CDR3 extends over 16 amino acids. Germline V gene lookup returns CDR1 LGHNT and CDR2 FRNRAP. V gave up 6 bases and J gave up 0 bases; unmatched junction bases: 7. CDR3 residues: CASGFAGGISTDTQYF. CDR3 coding DNA: TGTGCTAGTGGCTTCGCGGGGGGGATTAGCACAGATACGCAGTATTTT.

The chain's CDR3 is CASSQDRGSDETQYF. CDR3 nucleotides: TGCGCCAGCAGCCAAGATCGCGGATCGGACGAGACCCAGTACTTC. The rearrangement joins TRBV4-3 to TRBJ2-5, with unresolved D. The CDR3 spans 15 residues. Per the germline V gene, CDR1 is LGHNA and CDR2 is YSLEER. The V end lost 0 bases, the J end lost 5 bases, and 13 bases lay between the germline ends.

This clone was seen a single time. This chain connects TRBV19 to TRBJ1-1; D gene uncertain. CDR3 length: 14 residues. The germline V gene has CDR1 LNHDA and CDR2 SQIVND (reference sequence). The germline V and J ends were trimmed by 7 bases and 5 bases, with 17 bases remaining between them. CDR3 amino acids: CASTFNFPGTEAFF. DNA for the CDR3: TGTGCCAGTACCTTTAATTTCCCGGGGACTGAAGCTTTCTTT.

DNA of the CDR3: TGTGCCAGCAGCCGAAGACAGGGCGGAGAGACCCAGTACTTC. This codes for CASSRRQGGETQYF. The chain uses TRBV7-2 and TRBJ2-5; 7 bases fit TRBD1. This CDR3 has 14 amino acids. CDR1 is SGHTA, CDR2 FQGNSA, per germline. Trimming removed 5 bases from V and 4 bases from J; junction bases left unmatched: 7.

V and J are TRBV5-7 and TRBJ2-1; D might be TRBD1 or TRBD2, each matching 5 bases. TRBV5-7 is an open reading frame whose function is uncertain. The CDR3 runs to 15 residues. Trimming cost V 2 bases and J 0 bases, with 9 bases left between them. The CDR3 coding sequence is TGTGCCAGCAGCTTCAAGGGGAGCTCCTACAATGAGCAGTTCTTC. Its protein is CASSFKGSSYNEQFF.

The J gene is TRBJ1-2, the V gene TRBV30; D uncertain. The CDR3 contains 13 residues. Looked up from germline, CDR1 is GTSNPN and CDR2 is SVGIG (reference sequence). V was trimmed by 0 bases and J by 4 bases, leaving 9 bases between them. The CDR3 sequence is CAWSVPGGYGYTF. Written as DNA, the CDR3 is TGTGCCTGGAGTGTGCCGGGAGGCTATGGCTACACCTTC.

The sample holds a few counts of this clone. J is TRBJ1-2 and V is TRBV5-1; no reliable D call. In germline, CDR1 is SGHRS, CDR2 YFSETQ. CDR3 length equals 13 residues. V was trimmed by 1 base and J by 8 bases, leaving 12 bases between them. The CDR3 reads CASSLTWRGGYTF. The CDR3 region has the DNA TGCGCCAGCAGCTTGACGTGGAGAGGGGGCTACACCTTC.

This clone was observed a single time. V gene TRBV7-6 combines with J gene TRBJ2-3; 15 bases align to TRBD2. This CDR3 comprises 19 residues. Germline V gives CDR1 SGHVS, CDR2 FNYEAQ. With V trimmed by 5 bases and J by 0 bases, 9 bases remained unmatched. CDR3 sequence: CASSLLGLAGGKSTDTQYF. Here the CDR3 DNA reads TGTGCCAGCAGCCTACTAGGACTAGCGGGGGGGAAGAGCACAGATACGCAGTATTTT.

The J gene is TRBJ2-3, the V gene TRBV30; D ambiguous. The CDR3 has 9 residues. Germline CDR1 reads GTSNPN; CDR2 reads SVGIG (reference sequence). Trimming took 8 bases from V and 5 from J, leaving 5 bases between them. DNA for the CDR3: TGTGCCGGCAGAGATACGCAGTATTTT. Its protein is CAGRDTQYF.

The chain joins TRBV30 to TRBJ1-3; D unclear. This CDR3 comprises 13 residues. Germline assignment: CDR1 GTSNPN and CDR2 SVGIG (reference sequence). V lost 5 bases and J 4 bases, leaving 12 bases between the germline ends. CDR3 in amino acids: CAWGPNRGNTIYF. The CDR3 region has the DNA TGTGCCTGGGGTCCGAATAGGGGAAACACCATATATTTT. Full variable domain (outside the CDR3, taken from reference TRBV30 and TRBJ1-3): SQTIHQWPATLVQPVGSPLSLECTVEGTSNPNLYWYRQAAGRGLQLLFYSVGIGQISSEVPQNLSASRPQDRQFILSSKKLLLSDSGFYLCAWGPNRGNTIYFGEGSWLTVV.

V is TRBV7-8 and J is TRBJ1-2; TRBD1 is a possible D gene (6 bases). There are 14 residues in the CDR3. Germline assignment: CDR1 SGHVS and CDR2 FQNEAQ. The V end was cut by 5 bases, the J end by 8 bases, with 18 bases between. CDR3 region: CASSPSNRVSGYTF. DNA for the CDR3: TGTGCCAGCAGCCCCTCGAACAGGGTGAGCGGCTACACCTTC.

The J gene is TRBJ2-2, the V gene TRBV28; a weak D match, TRBD1 (5 bases). Germline lookup yields CDR1 MDHEN and CDR2 SYDVKM. The length of the CDR3 is 15 residues. The V end was cut by 6 bases, the J end by 3 bases, with 14 bases between. The CDR3 bases are TGTGCCAGCAGCCCCCCAGGGTTGGACACCGGGGAGCTGTTTTTT. It translates to CASSPPGLDTGELFF. Looking up the rest from reference TRBV28 and TRBJ2-2 gives the full variable domain: DVKVTQSSRYLVKRTGEKVFLECVQDMDHENMFWYRQDPGLGLRLIYFSYDVKMKEKGDIPEGYSVSREKKERFSLILESASTNQTSMYLCASSPPGLDTGELFFGEGSRLTVL.

This clone has more than one count but fewer than ten. The CDR3 region has the DNA TGTGCCAGCAGTGAATTAGGTGCGGGGGGGCCCTACGAGCAGTACTTC. It codes for CASSELGAGGPYEQYF. This rearrangement joins TRBV25-1 to TRBJ2-7, with TRBD2 matching 9 bases. J gave up 2 bases and V 1 base, and 6 bases lay outside the gene matches. CDR1 is MGHDK, CDR2 SYGVNS, per germline. The CDR3 sequence is 16 residues long.

The genes are TRBV4-3 and TRBJ2-2; D not certain. The V end was cut by 0 bases, the J end by 1 base, with 6 bases between. Germline CDR1 is LGHNA and CDR2 is YSLEER. This CDR3 has 15 amino acids. CDR3 nucleotide sequence: TGCGCCAGCAGCCAAGAACAGCGGAACACCGGGGAGCTGTTTTTT. Its translation: CASSQEQRNTGELFF.